A selection of T cell receptor beta chains follows, all from one sample in a study of tumor-infiltrating lymphocytes in oesophageal squamous cell carcinoma. TCRdb re-called the PCR reads with MiXCR, one entry per CDR3 protein. The sample consists of 15,000 to 20,000 distinct CDR3 sequences, approximately 45% of them appearing once. Sequences were obtained from normal esophageal tissue next to the tumor. These receptors were collected from a female donor with esophageal squamous cell carcinoma. CDR3s include the opening cysteine and the closing phenylalanine or tryptophan. D genes are given only for firm matches. The size entry is marked missing in some rows and otherwise reads once, few, many or a size class.

j_call | v_call | d_call | clone_size | cdr3_nt | cdr3_aa
TRBJ2-5 | TRBV5-1 | . | many | TGCGCCAGCAGCTTGGCCTTGGGGACGGCAGAGACCCAGTACTTC | CASSLALGTAETQYF
TRBJ2-1 | TRBV6-1 | . | . | TGTGCCAGCAGTGAAGGCAGGTCACAGATTCTCTACAATGAGCAGTTCTTC | CASSEGRSQILYNEQFF
TRBJ1-6 | TRBV20-1 | . | . | TGCAGTGCCCATAACAGGGCTGGCTCACCCCTCCACTTT | CSAHNRAGSPLHF
TRBJ2-1 | TRBV7-3 | . | . | TGTGCCAGCAGCGCGGACTATTTCGGCAATGAGCAGTTCTTC | CASSADYFGNEQFF
TRBJ2-7 | TRBV6-1 | . | . | TGTGCCAGCAGTGAATCCGGCTACGAGCAGTACTTC | CASSESGYEQYF
TRBJ2-3 | TRBV5-1 | . | . | TGCGCCAGCAGCTTGGTAGGACACCCAGATACGCAGTATTTT | CASSLVGHPDTQYF
TRBJ2-5 | TRBV7-3 | . | . | TGTGCCAGCAGCTTTTCAGGGGGGTTGCAGGAGACCCAGTACTTC | CASSFSGGLQETQYF
TRBJ2-6 | TRBV24-1 | . | . | TGTGCCACCAGTGATTTGGGCACGACTGGGGCCAACGTCCTGACTTTC | CATSDLGTTGANVLTF
TRBJ2-4 | TRBV7-3 | TRBD2 | . | TGTGCCAGCAGCTTAGGGCAGGGAGGGTCCAAAAACATTCAGTACTTC | CASSLGQGGSKNIQYF
TRBJ2-3 | TRBV6-8 | . | . | TGTGCCAGCAGGGAAATGGATACGCAGTATTTT | CASREMDTQYF